This T cell receptor (beta chain) comes out of a study of blood T cell repertoires in COVID-19. The assay was immunoSEQ multiplex PCR, and TCRdb's table has in-frame clones only and misses some. The sample comprises roughly 250,000 clones, around nine tenths of which are singletons, and 1.6% rests with the top ten. The CDR3 sequence is 17 residues long. The V end was cut by 3 bases, the J end by 0 bases, with 13 bases between. Germline V gene data show CDR1 as SGHRS and CDR2 as YFSETQ. The sequencing sample was made of PBMCs or T cells enriched from blood (not recorded which). J is TRBJ2-6 and V is TRBV5-1; no firm D call. The clonotype comes from a woman aged 45 to 65 who had recovered from COVID-19. The CDR3 loop is CASSSRVGRSGANVLTF. CDR3 sequence (DNA): TGCGCCAGCAGCTCCCGCGTGGGCCGCTCTGGGGCCAACGTCCTGACTTTC.